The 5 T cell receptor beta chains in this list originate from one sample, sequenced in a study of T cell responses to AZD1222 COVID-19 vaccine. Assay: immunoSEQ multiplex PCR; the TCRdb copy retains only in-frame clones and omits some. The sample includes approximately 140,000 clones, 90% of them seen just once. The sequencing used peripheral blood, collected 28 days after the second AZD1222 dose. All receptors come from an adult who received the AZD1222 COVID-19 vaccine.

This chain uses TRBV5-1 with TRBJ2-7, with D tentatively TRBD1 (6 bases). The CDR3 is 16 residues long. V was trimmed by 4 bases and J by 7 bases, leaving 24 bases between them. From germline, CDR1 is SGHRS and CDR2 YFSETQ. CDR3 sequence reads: CASSPVGDPVQGEQYF. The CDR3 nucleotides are TGCGCCAGCAGCCCCGTGGGAGATCCAGTACAGGGTGAGCAGTACTTC.

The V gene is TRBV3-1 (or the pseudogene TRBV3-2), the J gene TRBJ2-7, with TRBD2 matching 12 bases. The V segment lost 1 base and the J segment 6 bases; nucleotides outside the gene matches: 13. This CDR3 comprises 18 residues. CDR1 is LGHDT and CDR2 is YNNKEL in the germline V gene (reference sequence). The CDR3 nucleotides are TGTGCCAGCAGCCAAGCACTTCTCTCTAGCGGGAGGGCCCTCGAGCAGTACTTC. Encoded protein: CASSQALLSSGRALEQYF.

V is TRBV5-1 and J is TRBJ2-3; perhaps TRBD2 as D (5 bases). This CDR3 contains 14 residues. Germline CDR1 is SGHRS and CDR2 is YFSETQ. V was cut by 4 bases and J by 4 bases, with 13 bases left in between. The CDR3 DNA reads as TGCGCCAGCAGCCCGGGCGGGCCGGCAGATACGCAGTATTTT. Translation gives CASSPGGPADTQYF.

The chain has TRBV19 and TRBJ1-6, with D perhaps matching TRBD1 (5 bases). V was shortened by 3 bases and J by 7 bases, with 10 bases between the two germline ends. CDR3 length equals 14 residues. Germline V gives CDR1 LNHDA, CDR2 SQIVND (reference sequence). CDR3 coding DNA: TGTGCCAGTAGTATCGACCAGGGAAATTCACCCCTCCACTTT. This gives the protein CASSIDQGNSPLHF.

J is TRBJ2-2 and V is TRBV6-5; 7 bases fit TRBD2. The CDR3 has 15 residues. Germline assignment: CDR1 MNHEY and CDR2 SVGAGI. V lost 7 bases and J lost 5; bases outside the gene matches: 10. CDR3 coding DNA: TGTGCCAGCACAAGGGCTAGCGGAGGGACCGGGGAGCTGTTTTTT. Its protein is CASTRASGGTGELFF.